This T cell receptor beta chain stems from a study of shared clonotypes between healthy human individuals. As for the study in general: The study drew on a couple of women and a few men aged 18 to 49 as donors.

Positively selected for CCR7, the CD45RO-negative cells used as naive CD8 cells excluded terminally differentiated effector memory CD45RA+ cells. The study drew its donors from healthy HIV-negative adults without recent acute infections or vaccinations. With V trimmed by 2 bases and J by 0 bases, 4 bases remained unmatched. CDR3 length: 15 residues. CDR1 and CDR2 from the germline V gene are SGHDN and FVKESK. The authors ran the assay at deep level. Generated by immunoSEQ multiplex PCR, the TCRdb table keeps only in-frame clones and is missing some. The sample has about 1,900,000 clones, about 95% seen once.

The specimen sequenced was naive CD8+ T cells sorted from blood. The origin of this receptor is a man younger than 35 in good health. The chain recombines TRBV14 with TRBJ2-7; 7 bases are shared with TRBD1. CDR3 protein: CASSQTGVNSYEQYF. The CDR3 bases are TGTGCCAGCAGCCAAACAGGGGTGAACTCCTACGAGCAGTACTTC.